The following is a T cell receptor (beta chain) sequence with its context. Its recognized antigen is unknown. No base quality information exists; no much larger clone differs at one position. This specimen comes from a study of shared clonotypes between healthy human individuals (TCRdb year 2020). About the study as a whole: A few men and a couple of women, aged 18 to 49 years, made up the cohort. For each donor, CD4 naive and CD4 memory were each given three plates, CD8 naive was given two plates, and CD8 memory was given one plate. The study deeply sequenced blood TCR repertoires of five healthy adults to estimate repertoire size and the extent of clonotype sharing between individuals. Different laboratories and diverse techniques were used to prepare libraries and sequence TCR repertoires, to increase sequencing depth and limit assay-specific biases. Leukapheresis yielded between about 0.8 and 9.5 billion PBMCs per donor.

CD8 naive samples were CD45RO-negative cells positively selected for CCR7, giving a CD45RA+CCR7+ population that excluded TemRA cells. The donors were healthy, HIV-negative adults who had no recently reported acute infections or vaccinations. Every donor was a Caucasian adult living in Nashville, Tennessee, USA. Blood was obtained by leukapheresis, after which PBMCs were separated by Ficoll-Histopaque density gradient centrifugation and cryopreserved in liquid nitrogen vapor phase. Analytical flow cytometry was used to check the purity and quantity of each magnetically sorted T cell population. Genomic DNA was isolated from every sorted fraction and measured by UV absorbance on a Nanodrop 2000c. Broader findings and caveats from the paper: Because the study included only a small number of donors, the genetic and exposure-history diversity represented was limited. Higher generation probabilities were observed for clonotypes shared by all four sorted-subset donors than for non-shared clonotypes. Only blood was sampled, and tissue TCR repertoires likely differ from those in blood. Naive subsets generally had larger estimated clonotype richness than memory subsets did. Pairwise subsampling led to the expectation that sequencing depth would affect the degree of clonotype sharing among donors. Rarefaction of sorted-subset datasets indicated incomplete sequencing despite the large sequencing depth. Across a few donors, approximately 5% of naive CD4, approximately 3.5% of naive CD8, 2.3% of memory CD4, and roughly 0.41% of memory CD8 clonotypes were shared.

Using the deep immunoSEQ assay, TCR CDR3 regions were amplified from genomic DNA by multiplex PCR. For each cell subset, the extracted genomic DNA was distributed evenly across all wells of several immunoSEQ 96-well plates, and each plate served as one replicate. For sorted subsets, each replicate PCR was loaded with 200 ng genomic DNA, equivalent to some 27,000 T cell genomes. The purified libraries were quantified using a Qubit 3.0 fluorometer, sized with a Bioanalyzer 2100, and then quantified again using the KAPA Library Quantification kit. Every immunoSEQ 96-well plate was sequenced on a dedicated single-read 150-cycle Illumina NextSeq 550 flow cell. Turning to the authors' computational methods: Because only junctional sequences without quality scores were contained in the immunoSEQ output, filtering matching that applied to full-length reads could not be performed. Sequences were annotated with PyIR, a Python wrapper for IgBLAST v1.9, using IMGT germline references to assign V/J genes and CDR3. Reads with weak V/J assignments (E-value above 1e-6), missing CDR3, stop codons, out-of-frame junctions, or ambiguous translated residues were removed. V3J clonotypes were defined as sequences sharing an identical inferred V gene, J gene, and CDR3 amino acid sequence. Percentage overlap between repertoires was calculated by dividing the number of shared unique clonotypes by the size of the smaller repertoire. Richness of each repertoire was evaluated using RTK rarefaction, the Chao1 estimator, and Recon v2.1 estimates of unobserved clonotypes. Generation probabilities were computed with OLGA for all TCRbeta clonotypes obtained by the gDNA method from a handful of donors. TCRdb carries this immuneACCESS record with in-frame sequences only. Its versions omit some clonotypes, under half of them owing to an unresolved V gene in the studies checked, with the rest unexplained. V and J calls and clone size follow that table, whereas D and trimming were derived from the DNA. The sample yields around 2.1 million clones; roughly 91% were counted once. Of the sample, more than 1.5% falls within the top ten clones.

This receptor was taken from a man aged 18 to 35 in good health. Some clones in this sample may be carry-over from other donors' samples. Sequencing was done on a sample of naive CD8+ T cells from PBMCs. Interpreted using the paper, the cell subset or site label stands for: CD45RA+CCR7+.

Read as DNA, the sequence is TGTGCCAGCATAAACCGCGCAGGACAAACCTACGAGCAGTACTTC. Its translation is CASINRAGQTYEQYF. The V gene is TRBV28 and the J gene is TRBJ2-7; TRBD1 might be the D gene, on 5 matching bases. Taken from cysteine to phenylalanine, the CDR3 has 15 residues. The retained sequence is limited to the CDR3, 45 bases, with the frame set at the first base. The germline ends are 18 bases apart after V is trimmed by 7 bases and J by 2 bases. The germline V gene specifies MDHEN as CDR1 and SYDVKM as CDR2.